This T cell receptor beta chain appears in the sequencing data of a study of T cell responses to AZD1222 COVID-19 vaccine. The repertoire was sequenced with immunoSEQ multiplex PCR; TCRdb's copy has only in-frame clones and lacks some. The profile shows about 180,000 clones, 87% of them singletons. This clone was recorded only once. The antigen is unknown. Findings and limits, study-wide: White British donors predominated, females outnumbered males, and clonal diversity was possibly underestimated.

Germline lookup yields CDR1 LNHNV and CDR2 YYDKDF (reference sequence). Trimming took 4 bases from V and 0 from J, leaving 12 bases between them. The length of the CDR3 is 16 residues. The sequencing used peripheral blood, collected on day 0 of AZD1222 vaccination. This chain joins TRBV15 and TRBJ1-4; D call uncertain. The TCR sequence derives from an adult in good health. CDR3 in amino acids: CATSTYDPATNEKLFF. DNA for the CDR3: TGTGCCACCAGCACATATGACCCCGCAACTAATGAAAAACTGTTTTTT.